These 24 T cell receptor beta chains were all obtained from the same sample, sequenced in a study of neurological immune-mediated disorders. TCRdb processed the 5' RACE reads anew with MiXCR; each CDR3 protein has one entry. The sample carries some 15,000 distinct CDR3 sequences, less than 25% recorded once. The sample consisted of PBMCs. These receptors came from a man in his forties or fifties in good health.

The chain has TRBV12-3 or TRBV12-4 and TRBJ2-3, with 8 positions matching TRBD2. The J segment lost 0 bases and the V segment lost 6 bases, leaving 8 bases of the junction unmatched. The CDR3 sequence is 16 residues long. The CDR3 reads CASSTGGSPSTDTQYF. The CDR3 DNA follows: TGTGCCAGCAGCACGGGGGGGAGTCCTAGCACAGATACGCAGTATTTT.

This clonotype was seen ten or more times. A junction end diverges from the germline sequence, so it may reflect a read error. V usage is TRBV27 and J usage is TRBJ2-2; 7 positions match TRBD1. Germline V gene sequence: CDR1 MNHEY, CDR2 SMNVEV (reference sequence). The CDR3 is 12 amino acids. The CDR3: CETGVNTGELFF. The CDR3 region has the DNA TGCGAAACAGGGGTGAACACCGGGGAGCTGTTTTTT.

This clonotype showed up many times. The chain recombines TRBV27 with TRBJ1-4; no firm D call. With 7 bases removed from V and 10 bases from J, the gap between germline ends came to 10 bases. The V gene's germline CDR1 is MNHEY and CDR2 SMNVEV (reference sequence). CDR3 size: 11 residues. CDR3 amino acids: CASITHTKLFF. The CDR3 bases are TGTGCCAGCATCACCCACACAAAACTGTTTTTT.

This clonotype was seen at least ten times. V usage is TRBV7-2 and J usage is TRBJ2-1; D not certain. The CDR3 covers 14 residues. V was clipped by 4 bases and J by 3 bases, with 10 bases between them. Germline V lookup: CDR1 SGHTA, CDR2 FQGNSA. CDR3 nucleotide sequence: TGTGCCAGCAGCTCCCCCAGGTTCTACAATGAGCAGTTCTTC. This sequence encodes CASSSPRFYNEQFF.

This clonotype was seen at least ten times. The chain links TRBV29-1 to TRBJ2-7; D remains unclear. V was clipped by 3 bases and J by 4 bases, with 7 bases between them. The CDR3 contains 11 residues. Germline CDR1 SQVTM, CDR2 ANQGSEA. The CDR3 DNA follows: TGCAGCGTTGATCTGGGTTACGAGCAGTACTTC. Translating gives CSVDLGYEQYF.

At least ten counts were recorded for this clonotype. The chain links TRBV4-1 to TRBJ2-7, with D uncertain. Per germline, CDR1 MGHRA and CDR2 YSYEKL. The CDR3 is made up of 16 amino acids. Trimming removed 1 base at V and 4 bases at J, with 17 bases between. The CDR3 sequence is CASSQVIKGTRYEQYF. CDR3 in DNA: TGCGCCAGCAGCCAAGTAATAAAGGGCACAAGATACGAGCAGTACTTC.

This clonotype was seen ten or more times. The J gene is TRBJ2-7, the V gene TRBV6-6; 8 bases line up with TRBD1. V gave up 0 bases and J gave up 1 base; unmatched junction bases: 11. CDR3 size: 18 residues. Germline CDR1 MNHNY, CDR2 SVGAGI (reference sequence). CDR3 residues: CASSYSMGKRDRSYEQYF. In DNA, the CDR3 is TGTGCCAGCAGTTACTCGATGGGTAAACGGGACAGGTCCTACGAGCAGTACTTC.

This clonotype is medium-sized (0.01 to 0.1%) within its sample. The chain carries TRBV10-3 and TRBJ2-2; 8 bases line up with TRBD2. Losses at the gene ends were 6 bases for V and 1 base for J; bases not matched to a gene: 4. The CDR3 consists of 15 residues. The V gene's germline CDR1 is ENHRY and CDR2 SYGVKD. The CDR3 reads CAIRDSGKNTGELFF. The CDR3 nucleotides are TGTGCCATCAGAGATAGCGGGAAGAACACCGGGGAGCTGTTTTTT.

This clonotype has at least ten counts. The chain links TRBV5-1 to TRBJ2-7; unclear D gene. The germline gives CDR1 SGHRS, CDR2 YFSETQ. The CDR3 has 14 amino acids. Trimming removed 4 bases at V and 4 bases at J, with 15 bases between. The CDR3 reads CASSLGEDGYEQYF. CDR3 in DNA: TGCGCCAGCAGCCTCGGAGAAGACGGGTACGAGCAGTACTTC.

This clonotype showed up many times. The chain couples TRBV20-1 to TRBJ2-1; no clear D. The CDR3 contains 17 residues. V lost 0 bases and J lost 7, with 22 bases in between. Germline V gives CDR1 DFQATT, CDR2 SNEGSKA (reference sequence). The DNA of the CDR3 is TGCAGTGCTAGAGATTCCCGAGAAGTCTATGTAGAGAATGAGCAGTTCTTC. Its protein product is CSARDSREVYVENEQFF.

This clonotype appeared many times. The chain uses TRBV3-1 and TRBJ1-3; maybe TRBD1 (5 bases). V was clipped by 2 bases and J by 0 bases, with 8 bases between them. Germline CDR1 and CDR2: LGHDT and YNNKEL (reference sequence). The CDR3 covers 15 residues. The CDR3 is CASSQIGGSGNTIYF. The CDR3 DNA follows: TGTGCCAGCAGCCAAATCGGGGGCTCTGGAAACACCATATATTTT.

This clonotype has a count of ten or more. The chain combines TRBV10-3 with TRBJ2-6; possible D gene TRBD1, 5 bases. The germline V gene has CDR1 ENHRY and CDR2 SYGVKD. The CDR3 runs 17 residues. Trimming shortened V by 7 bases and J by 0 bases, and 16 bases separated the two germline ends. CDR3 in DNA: TGTGCCATCAAGGGCCAGGGCGATCTCTCTGGGGCCAACGTCCTGACTTTC. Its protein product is CAIKGQGDLSGANVLTF.

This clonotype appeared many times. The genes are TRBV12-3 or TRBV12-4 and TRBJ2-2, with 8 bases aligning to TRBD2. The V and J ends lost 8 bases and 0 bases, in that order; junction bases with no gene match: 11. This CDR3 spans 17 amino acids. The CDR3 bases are TGTGCCAGCGTAATTGCGGGAGGCGCCGCGAACACCGGGGAGCTGTTTTTT. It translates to CASVIAGGAANTGELFF.

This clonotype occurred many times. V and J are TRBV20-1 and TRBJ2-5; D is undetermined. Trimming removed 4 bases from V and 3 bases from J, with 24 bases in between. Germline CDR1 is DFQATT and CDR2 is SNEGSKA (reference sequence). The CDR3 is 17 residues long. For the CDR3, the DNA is TGCAGTGCTAATGGTGGCAGTGTAACGGAGTTCGAAGAGACCCAGTACTTC. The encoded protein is CSANGGSVTEFEETQYF.

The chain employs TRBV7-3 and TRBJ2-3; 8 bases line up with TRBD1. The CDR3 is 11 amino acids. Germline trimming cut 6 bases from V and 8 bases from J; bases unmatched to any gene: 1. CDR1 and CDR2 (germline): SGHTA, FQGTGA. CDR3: CASSTGGTQYF. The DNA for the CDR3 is TGTGCCAGCAGTACAGGGGGTACGCAGTATTTT. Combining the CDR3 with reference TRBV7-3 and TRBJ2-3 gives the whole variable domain GAGVSQTPSNKVTEKGKYVELRCDPISGHTALYWYRQSLGQGPEFLIYFQGTGAADDSGLPNDRFFAVRPEGSVSTLKIQRTERGDSAVYLCASSTGGTQYFGPGTRLTVL.

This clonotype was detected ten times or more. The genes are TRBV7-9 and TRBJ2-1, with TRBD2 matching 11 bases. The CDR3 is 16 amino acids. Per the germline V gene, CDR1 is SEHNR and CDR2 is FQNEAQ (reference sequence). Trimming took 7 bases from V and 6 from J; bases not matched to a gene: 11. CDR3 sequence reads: CASNPLTSGIVNEQFF. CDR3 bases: TGTGCCAGCAACCCCCTGACTAGCGGGATTGTCAATGAGCAGTTCTTC.

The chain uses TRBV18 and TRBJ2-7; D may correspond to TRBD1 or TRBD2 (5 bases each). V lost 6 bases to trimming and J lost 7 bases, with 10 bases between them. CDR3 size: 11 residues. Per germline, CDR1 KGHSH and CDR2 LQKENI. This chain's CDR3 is CASSPGREQYF. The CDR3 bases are TGTGCCAGCTCCCCGGGACGAGAGCAGTACTTC.

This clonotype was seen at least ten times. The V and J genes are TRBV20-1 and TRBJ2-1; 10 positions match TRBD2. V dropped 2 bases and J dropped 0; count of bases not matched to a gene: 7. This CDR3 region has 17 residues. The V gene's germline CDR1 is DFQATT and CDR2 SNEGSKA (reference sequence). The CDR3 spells CSARSLAGALSYNEQFF. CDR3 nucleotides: TGCAGTGCTAGAAGTCTAGCGGGAGCACTCTCCTACAATGAGCAGTTCTTC.

CDR3 loop: CAWTRSKYEQYF. CDR3 nucleotides: TGTGCCTGGACTCGTTCCAAGTACGAGCAGTACTTC. The V gene is TRBV30, the J gene TRBJ2-7; the D is unclear. Looked up from germline, CDR1 is GTSNPN and CDR2 is SVGIG (reference sequence). CDR3 length: 12 residues. Trimming took off 4 bases at V and 4 bases at J, with 11 bases between the two ends.

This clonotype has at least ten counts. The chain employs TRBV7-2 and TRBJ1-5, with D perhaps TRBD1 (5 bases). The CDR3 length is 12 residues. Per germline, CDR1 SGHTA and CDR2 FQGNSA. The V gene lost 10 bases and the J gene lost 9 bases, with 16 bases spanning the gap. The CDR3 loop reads CATRRAQGPQHF. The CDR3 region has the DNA TGTGCCACACGCCGGGCGCAGGGGCCCCAGCATTTT. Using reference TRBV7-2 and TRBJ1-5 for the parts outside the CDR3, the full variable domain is GAGVSQSPSNKVTEKGKDVELRCDPISGHTALYWYRQSLGQGLEFLIYFQGNSAPDKSGLPSDRFSAERTGGSVSTLTIQRTQQEDSAVYLCATRRAQGPQHFGDGTRLSIL.

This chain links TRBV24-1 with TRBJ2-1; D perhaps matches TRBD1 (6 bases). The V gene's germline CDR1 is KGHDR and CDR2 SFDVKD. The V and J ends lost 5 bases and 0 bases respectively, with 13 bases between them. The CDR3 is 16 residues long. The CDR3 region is CATSGNGQSSYNEQFF. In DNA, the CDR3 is TGTGCCACCAGTGGCAACGGACAGAGCTCCTACAATGAGCAGTTCTTC.

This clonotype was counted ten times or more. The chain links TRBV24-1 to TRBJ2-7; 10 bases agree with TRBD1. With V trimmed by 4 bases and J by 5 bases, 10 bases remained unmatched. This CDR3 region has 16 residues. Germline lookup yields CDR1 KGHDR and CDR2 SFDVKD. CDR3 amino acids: CATSDQDRGLSDEQYF. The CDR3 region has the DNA TGTGCCACCAGTGACCAAGACAGGGGGCTGTCCGACGAGCAGTACTTC.

CDR3 nucleotide sequence: TGCAGCGTAGACAGGGGACTGGAAGAGACCCAGTACTTC. Residues: CSVDRGLEETQYF. V gene TRBV29-1 combines with J gene TRBJ2-5, with 8 bases identical to TRBD1. The germline V gene has CDR1 SQVTM and CDR2 ANQGSEA. The CDR3 spans 13 residues. J was trimmed by 3 bases and V by 6 bases; bases with no gene match: 6.

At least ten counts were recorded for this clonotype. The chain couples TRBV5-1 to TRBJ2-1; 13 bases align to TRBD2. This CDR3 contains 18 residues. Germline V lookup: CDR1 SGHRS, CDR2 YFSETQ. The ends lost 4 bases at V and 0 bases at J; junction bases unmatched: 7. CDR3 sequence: CASSPGLAGDNSYNEQFF. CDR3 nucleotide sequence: TGCGCCAGCAGCCCAGGACTAGCGGGAGACAACTCCTACAATGAGCAGTTCTTC.